The source of this TCR beta chain is a study of cytomegalovirus exposure and HLA in healthy donors. Broader study findings: Some V segments, including TRBV6-2 and TRBV6-3, were excluded as indistinguishable. Cytomegalovirus-associated TCR beta chains were listed, numbering some 150. A missense DCLRE1C variant was associated with V- and J-gene trimming of TCR beta chains in a later analysis, and an independent cohort replicated the association.

Germline CDR1 is SGHDN and CDR2 is FVKESK. V was clipped by 1 base and J by 2 bases; unmatched bases: 8. This CDR3 spans 16 amino acids. Points on this clone: Its antigen remains unknown.

Amplification used 60 Vbeta primers and 13 Jbeta primers. Generated by immunoSEQ multiplex PCR, the TCRdb table keeps only in-frame clones and is missing some. The top ten hold about 1.7% of the sample, which has around 200,000 clones, more than 60% seen once. The chain links TRBV14 to TRBJ2-7; 7 bases agree with TRBD2. What was sequenced was PBMCs. This sequence was found in a man aged 45-65 years in good health and CMV-seronegative. In DNA form, the CDR3 reads TGTGCCAGCAGCCAAGGGCCCGGGGAGGGCACCTACGAGCAGTACTTC. It yields the protein CASSQGPGEGTYEQYF.